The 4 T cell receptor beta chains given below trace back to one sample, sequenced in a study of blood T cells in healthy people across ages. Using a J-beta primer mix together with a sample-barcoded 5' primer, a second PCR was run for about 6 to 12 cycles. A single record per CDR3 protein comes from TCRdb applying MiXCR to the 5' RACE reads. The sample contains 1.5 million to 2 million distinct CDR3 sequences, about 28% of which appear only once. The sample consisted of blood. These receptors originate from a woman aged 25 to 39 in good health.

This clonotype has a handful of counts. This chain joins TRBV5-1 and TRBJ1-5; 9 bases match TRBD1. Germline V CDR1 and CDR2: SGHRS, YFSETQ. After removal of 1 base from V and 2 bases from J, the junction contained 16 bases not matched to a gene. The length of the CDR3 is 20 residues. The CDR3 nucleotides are TGCGCCAGCAGCTTGTCAAGGCGGGACAGGGCGATTCGTGGCAATCAGCCCCAGCATTTT. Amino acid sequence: CASSLSRRDRAIRGNQPQHF.

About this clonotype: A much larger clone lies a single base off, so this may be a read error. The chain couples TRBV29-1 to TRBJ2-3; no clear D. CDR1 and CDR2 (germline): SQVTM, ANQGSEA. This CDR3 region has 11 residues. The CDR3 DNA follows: TGCAGCGCTGAAAGCACAGATACGCAGTATTTT. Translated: CSAESTDTQYF.

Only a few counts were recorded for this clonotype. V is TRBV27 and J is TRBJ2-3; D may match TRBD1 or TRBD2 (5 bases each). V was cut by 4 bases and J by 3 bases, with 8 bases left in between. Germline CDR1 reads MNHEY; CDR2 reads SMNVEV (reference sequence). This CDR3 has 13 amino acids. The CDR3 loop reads CASSWDATDTQYF. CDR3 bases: TGTGCCAGCAGTTGGGACGCTACAGATACGCAGTATTTT.

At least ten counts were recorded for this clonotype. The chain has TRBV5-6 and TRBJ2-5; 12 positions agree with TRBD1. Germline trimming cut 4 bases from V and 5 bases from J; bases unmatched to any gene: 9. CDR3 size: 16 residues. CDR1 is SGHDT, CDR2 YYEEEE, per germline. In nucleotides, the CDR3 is TGTGCCAGCAGCACCCCCGGGACAGGGGGCGAGGAGACCCAGTACTTC. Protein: CASSTPGTGGEETQYF.